These T cell receptor beta chains were read from a single sample in a study of blood T cell repertoires in COVID-19. Repertoires were generated with immunoSEQ multiplex PCR, while TCRdb's copy carries only in-frame clones and drops some. The sample includes approximately 240,000 clones, about 80% of them seen just once. Material for sequencing was peripheral blood. These receptors were collected from a woman aged 55 to 70 with acute or convalescent COVID-19. CDR3s leave out the opening cysteine and the closing phenylalanine or tryptophan. Clone sizes are given selectively: once, few, many, or a class where the clone is expanded.

NA,TRBV4-1,TRBJ2-1,ASSQRPTGTSTYEQF
few,TRBV4-2,TRBJ1-3,ASSQQTGTSGNTIY
NA,TRBV7-9,TRBJ1-3,ASSLPSNNKQGSGNTIY
once,TRBV6-5,TRBJ1-1,ASSYSGRETEAF
NA,TRBV27,TRBJ1-1,ASSLGSANTEAF
NA,TRBV5-6,TRBJ2-6,ASSLGSRLYSGANVLT
few,TRBV29-1,TRBJ1-1,SVEDRNTEAF
NA,TRBV13,TRBJ1-1,ASSLSTTLGGTEAF
few,TRBV2,TRBJ1-6,ASRAGPQNSPLH
NA,TRBV7-9,TRBJ1-1,ASSSGTVNEAF